Listed below are T cell receptor beta chains from one sample, sequenced in a study of technical replicates of blood from a few donors. Data came from immunoSEQ multiplex PCR; TCRdb stores just in-frame clones and leaves some out. The sample comprises about 62,000 clones, more than 75% of which are singletons, and around 5.3% rests with the top ten. The sequenced sample consisted of PBMCs. These receptors were taken from a human donor in good health. Some clones in this sample may be carry-over from other donors' samples. Both conserved end residues are part of each CDR3. Each record gives: clone size, J gene, D gene, V gene, CDR3 length, CDR3 protein. A D gene is named only where the DNA matches it firmly. The size field is filled for only some rows; it gives once, few, many or a size class.

abundance: .
j_gene: TRBJ1-1
d_gene: .
v_gene: TRBV18
len: 13
CDR3aa: CASSPTGNTEAFF

abundance: .
j_gene: TRBJ2-5
d_gene: .
v_gene: TRBV27
len: 16
CDR3aa: CASSPDRTVKQETQYF

abundance: .
j_gene: TRBJ2-5
d_gene: TRBD2
v_gene: TRBV6-6
len: 14
CDR3aa: CASRRGGLGETQYF

abundance: .
j_gene: TRBJ2-5
d_gene: TRBD2
v_gene: TRBV5-1
len: 17
CDR3aa: CASNHRGLASLQETQYF

abundance: .
j_gene: TRBJ1-5
d_gene: .
v_gene: TRBV4-1
len: 15
CDR3aa: CASSLGGWGNQPQHF

abundance: once
j_gene: TRBJ2-7
d_gene: TRBD1
v_gene: TRBV5-4
len: 14
CDR3aa: CASSPGQGPYEQYF

abundance: .
j_gene: TRBJ1-2
d_gene: .
v_gene: TRBV2
len: 16
CDR3aa: CASSQNQGIDLYGYTF

abundance: .
j_gene: TRBJ1-4
d_gene: TRBD1
v_gene: TRBV11-2
len: 18
CDR3aa: CASGPGQNLFATNEKLFF

abundance: .
j_gene: TRBJ1-2
d_gene: TRBD1
v_gene: TRBV19
len: 13
CDR3aa: CASQRDRDYGYTF

abundance: .
j_gene: TRBJ2-6
d_gene: TRBD1
v_gene: TRBV18
len: 16
CDR3aa: CASSPGQGSGANVLTF

abundance: once
j_gene: TRBJ2-3
d_gene: TRBD1
v_gene: TRBV9
len: 15
CDR3aa: CASSVAQGAGDTQYF

abundance: .
j_gene: TRBJ1-2
d_gene: TRBD1
v_gene: TRBV6-1
len: 15
CDR3aa: CASSEKYRGYYGYTF

abundance: .
j_gene: TRBJ2-5
d_gene: .
v_gene: TRBV6-4
len: 14
CDR3aa: CASRGGQHQETQYF

abundance: .
j_gene: TRBJ2-7
d_gene: .
v_gene: TRBV11-1
len: 14
CDR3aa: CASSLVAISYEQYF

abundance: .
j_gene: TRBJ2-7
d_gene: TRBD1
v_gene: TRBV7-2
len: 14
CDR3aa: CASSAPGQLYEQYF

abundance: few
j_gene: TRBJ1-1
d_gene: .
v_gene: TRBV5-4
len: 15
CDR3aa: CASSPRAGRGTEAFF

abundance: once
j_gene: TRBJ1-6
d_gene: .
v_gene: TRBV6-6
len: 11
CDR3aa: CASSDAYYLHF

abundance: .
j_gene: TRBJ1-6
d_gene: TRBD1
v_gene: TRBV27
len: 17
CDR3aa: CASSFSTGTGGSSPLHF

abundance: .
j_gene: TRBJ2-2
d_gene: TRBD2
v_gene: TRBV27
len: 14
CDR3aa: CASRGGTSWGELFF

abundance: .
j_gene: TRBJ2-7
d_gene: .
v_gene: TRBV6-4
len: 15
CDR3aa: CASSDRQDSSYEQYF

abundance: .
j_gene: TRBJ2-5
d_gene: TRBD2
v_gene: TRBV5-1
len: 19
CDR3aa: CASSLVHSVAGGNQETQYF

abundance: .
j_gene: TRBJ2-1
d_gene: TRBD2
v_gene: TRBV7-2
len: 15
CDR3aa: CASSLSSGLANEQFF

abundance: .
j_gene: TRBJ1-1
d_gene: .
v_gene: TRBV7-2
len: 14
CDR3aa: CASSQDRMNTEAFF

abundance: .
j_gene: TRBJ2-1
d_gene: TRBD2
v_gene: TRBV4-3
len: 20
CDR3aa: CASSQGFVRLAGVQAGEQFF

abundance: .
j_gene: TRBJ2-7
d_gene: .
v_gene: TRBV6-7
len: 14
CDR3aa: CASSMDGSASEQYF

abundance: once
j_gene: TRBJ2-5
d_gene: .
v_gene: TRBV7-9
len: 15
CDR3aa: CASRQAVGPQETQYF

abundance: .
j_gene: TRBJ1-1
d_gene: .
v_gene: TRBV5-1
len: 13
CDR3aa: CASSLPVPNEAFF

abundance: .
j_gene: TRBJ2-7
d_gene: TRBD1
v_gene: TRBV5-1
len: 16
CDR3aa: CASRIEGQGASYEQYF

abundance: .
j_gene: TRBJ1-1
d_gene: TRBD1
v_gene: TRBV19
len: 14
CDR3aa: CASSTHRGNTEAFF

abundance: few
j_gene: TRBJ2-7
d_gene: TRBD1
v_gene: TRBV27
len: 14
CDR3aa: CASGIGTGSYEQYF

abundance: .
j_gene: TRBJ2-5
d_gene: .
v_gene: TRBV15
len: 13
CDR3aa: CATSRTDQETQYF

abundance: .
j_gene: TRBJ1-3
d_gene: TRBD1
v_gene: TRBV9
len: 17
CDR3aa: CASSVVSGGSSGNTIYF

abundance: .
j_gene: TRBJ2-3
d_gene: TRBD2
v_gene: TRBV5-4
len: 16
CDR3aa: CASSLGLAASTDTQYF

abundance: .
j_gene: TRBJ1-4
d_gene: .
v_gene: TRBV7-2
len: 12
CDR3aa: CASSLNEGKLFF

abundance: .
j_gene: TRBJ2-7
d_gene: .
v_gene: TRBV2
len: 13
CDR3aa: CASNVGVDHEQYF

abundance: .
j_gene: TRBJ1-1
d_gene: TRBD1
v_gene: TRBV27
len: 16
CDR3aa: CASSDRTGKGNTEAFF

abundance: .
j_gene: TRBJ2-1
d_gene: .
v_gene: TRBV6-5
len: 14
CDR3aa: CASSYEPGLGEQFF

abundance: .
j_gene: TRBJ2-1
d_gene: .
v_gene: TRBV9
len: 15
CDR3aa: CASSVGRGTYNEQFF

abundance: .
j_gene: TRBJ2-3
d_gene: TRBD2
v_gene: TRBV7-9
len: 16
CDR3aa: CASSPQLAGVPDTQYF

abundance: .
j_gene: TRBJ2-7
d_gene: .
v_gene: TRBV4-2
len: 12
CDR3aa: CASSHPGDEQYF

abundance: once
j_gene: TRBJ2-3
d_gene: TRBD1
v_gene: TRBV5-1
len: 15
CDR3aa: CASSLQGAEADTQYF

abundance: .
j_gene: TRBJ2-3
d_gene: .
v_gene: TRBV4-3
len: 14
CDR3aa: CASSQDVRVDTQYF

abundance: .
j_gene: TRBJ1-2
d_gene: .
v_gene: TRBV30
len: 11
CDR3aa: CAWMDWSGYTF

abundance: .
j_gene: TRBJ2-1
d_gene: .
v_gene: TRBV4-1
len: 15
CDR3aa: CASSQESYGYNEQFF

abundance: few
j_gene: TRBJ1-6
d_gene: .
v_gene: TRBV9
len: 15
CDR3aa: CASSEPPGGNSPLHF

abundance: .
j_gene: TRBJ2-7
d_gene: .
v_gene: TRBV7-9
len: 14
CDR3aa: CASSLEQDSYEQYF

abundance: .
j_gene: TRBJ2-5
d_gene: .
v_gene: TRBV5-1
len: 15
CDR3aa: CASSSGPEKPETQYF

abundance: .
j_gene: TRBJ1-1
d_gene: TRBD1
v_gene: TRBV5-1
len: 14
CDR3aa: CASSPTGAGTEAFF

abundance: .
j_gene: TRBJ1-1
d_gene: .
v_gene: TRBV6-5
len: 14
CDR3aa: CASTTPGVITEAFF

abundance: .
j_gene: TRBJ1-6
d_gene: .
v_gene: TRBV9
len: 14
CDR3aa: CASSVEAGDSPLHF

abundance: .
j_gene: TRBJ1-2
d_gene: .
v_gene: TRBV5-1
len: 13
CDR3aa: CASSSGEGYGYTF

abundance: .
j_gene: TRBJ2-5
d_gene: TRBD2
v_gene: TRBV6-1
len: 15
CDR3aa: CASTGIAGGSGTQYF

abundance: .
j_gene: TRBJ2-2
d_gene: .
v_gene: TRBV19
len: 14
CDR3aa: CATEVGGASGELFF

abundance: .
j_gene: TRBJ2-5
d_gene: TRBD2
v_gene: TRBV2
len: 17
CDR3aa: CASSTQLAGGLRETQYF

abundance: .
j_gene: TRBJ1-1
d_gene: .
v_gene: TRBV7-5
len: 14
CDR3aa: CVRSLKRVETEAFF

abundance: .
j_gene: TRBJ2-1
d_gene: .
v_gene: TRBV5-6
len: 16
CDR3aa: CASSSYARGVYNEQFF

abundance: .
j_gene: TRBJ2-5
d_gene: TRBD2
v_gene: TRBV10-3
len: 14
CDR3aa: CAISPGLAEKTQYF